Listed below are T cell receptor beta chains from one sample, sequenced in a study of CD8 T cells in ankylosing spondylitis. TCRdb recomputed calls from the 5' RACE reads with MiXCR, one row per CDR3 protein. The sample contains some 250,000 distinct CDR3 sequences, roughly 8.6% of which appear only once. Sequencing used blood, either unsorted or a sorted T cell fraction (not recorded which). The receptors shown here come from a male donor with ankylosing spondylitis or in good health (not recorded which). CDR3s include the opening cysteine and the closing phenylalanine or tryptophan. The D gene is left open where the match is weak. Rows may omit the clone size; those that give it use once, few, many or a size class.

v_gene: TRBV9; d_gene: NA; j_gene: TRBJ2-1; abundance: many; CDR3aa: CASSFDRSYNEQFF; CDR3nt: TGTGCCAGCAGCTTCGACCGCTCCTACAATGAGCAGTTCTTC
v_gene: TRBV20-1; d_gene: TRBD1; j_gene: TRBJ2-1; abundance: NA; CDR3aa: CSARSSPGQASYNEQFF; CDR3nt: TGCAGTGCTAGATCCTCTCCGGGACAGGCATCCTACAATGAGCAGTTCTTC
v_gene: TRBV20-1; d_gene: NA; j_gene: TRBJ2-3; abundance: many; CDR3aa: CSARGLGRADTQYF; CDR3nt: TGCAGTGCTAGAGGACTAGGCCGGGCGGATACGCAGTATTTT
v_gene: TRBV20-1; d_gene: NA; j_gene: TRBJ1-1; abundance: many; CDR3aa: CSASPFLQNTEAFF; CDR3nt: TGCAGTGCTAGCCCCTTTTTACAGAACACTGAAGCTTTCTTT
v_gene: TRBV6-2/TRBV6-3; d_gene: TRBD2; j_gene: TRBJ2-2; abundance: many; CDR3aa: CASSYGTSGVLGELFF; CDR3nt: TGTGCCAGCAGTTACGGGACTAGCGGGGTCCTCGGGGAGCTGTTTTTT
v_gene: TRBV29-1; d_gene: TRBD2; j_gene: TRBJ2-3; abundance: many; CDR3aa: CSVASFGGLAGVVDTQYF; CDR3nt: TGCAGCGTTGCATCCTTCGGCGGGCTAGCGGGAGTTGTAGATACGCAGTATTTT
v_gene: TRBV7-8; d_gene: TRBD1; j_gene: TRBJ2-7; abundance: many; CDR3aa: CASSLATGVEQYF; CDR3nt: TGTGCCAGCAGCTTAGCGACAGGGGTCGAGCAGTACTTC
v_gene: TRBV2; d_gene: NA; j_gene: TRBJ1-1; abundance: few; CDR3aa: CATGLLNTEAFF; CDR3nt: TGTGCCACGGGCTTATTGAACACTGAAGCTTTCTTT
v_gene: TRBV5-1; d_gene: NA; j_gene: TRBJ2-7; abundance: many; CDR3aa: CASSLAGVHEQYF; CDR3nt: TGCGCCAGCAGCTTGGCCGGAGTTCACGAGCAGTACTTC
v_gene: TRBV6-5; d_gene: NA; j_gene: TRBJ2-7; abundance: NA; CDR3aa: CASSYSKVHFYYEQYF; CDR3nt: TGTGCCAGCAGTTACTCGAAAGTACACTTCTACTACGAGCAGTACTTC
v_gene: TRBV12-3/TRBV12-4; d_gene: TRBD2; j_gene: TRBJ2-7; abundance: few; CDR3aa: CACRLAGGVEQYF; CDR3nt: TGTGCCTGCCGACTAGCGGGAGGGGTCGAGCAGTACTTC
v_gene: TRBV5-1; d_gene: TRBD1; j_gene: TRBJ1-1; abundance: many; CDR3aa: CASSPGQTMNTEAFF; CDR3nt: TGCGCCAGCAGCCCGGGACAGACAATGAACACTGAAGCTTTCTTT
v_gene: TRBV20-1; d_gene: TRBD1; j_gene: TRBJ2-7; abundance: few; CDR3aa: CSARDKGQGRGRAYYEQYF; CDR3nt: TGCAGTGCTAGAGATAAGGGACAGGGTCGAGGGAGGGCCTACTACGAGCAGTACTTC
v_gene: TRBV12-3/TRBV12-4; d_gene: NA; j_gene: TRBJ2-1; abundance: many; CDR3aa: CASSPAGTLGDEQFF; CDR3nt: TGTGCCAGCAGTCCCGCAGGGACTTTAGGGGATGAGCAGTTCTTC
v_gene: TRBV6-1; d_gene: NA; j_gene: TRBJ1-3; abundance: few; CDR3aa: CASSLGGGRGNTIYF; CDR3nt: TGTGCCAGCAGCCTCGGGGGCGGCCGGGGAAACACCATATATTTT
v_gene: TRBV30; d_gene: NA; j_gene: TRBJ1-1; abundance: few; CDR3aa: CAWSLGTLNTEAFF; CDR3nt: TGTGCCTGGAGCCTAGGCACCCTGAACACTGAAGCTTTCTTT
v_gene: TRBV7-8; d_gene: NA; j_gene: TRBJ2-4; abundance: few; CDR3aa: CASSSTDPGNIQYF; CDR3nt: TGTGCCAGCAGCTCCACAGACCCGGGAAACATTCAGTACTTC
v_gene: TRBV20-1; d_gene: NA; j_gene: TRBJ2-1; abundance: many; CDR3aa: CSARDSGGGYNEQFF; CDR3nt: TGCAGTGCTAGAGATTCCGGAGGGGGGTACAATGAGCAGTTCTTC
v_gene: TRBV20-1; d_gene: TRBD2; j_gene: TRBJ2-1; abundance: many; CDR3aa: CSALGLAGERGYNEQFF; CDR3nt: TGCAGTGCACTGGGACTAGCGGGAGAAAGGGGTTACAATGAGCAGTTCTTC
v_gene: TRBV5-1; d_gene: TRBD1; j_gene: TRBJ2-7; abundance: few; CDR3aa: CASSLGGTGTGYEQYF; CDR3nt: TGCGCCAGCAGCTTGGGCGGGACAGGGACGGGCTACGAGCAGTACTTC
v_gene: TRBV5-5; d_gene: NA; j_gene: TRBJ1-2; abundance: many; CDR3aa: CASSLEEGPYGYTF; CDR3nt: TGTGCCAGCAGCTTGGAGGAGGGTCCCTATGGCTACACCTTC
v_gene: TRBV7-2; d_gene: NA; j_gene: TRBJ2-1; abundance: many; CDR3aa: CASSPGSLYPNEQFF; CDR3nt: TGTGCCAGCAGCCCGGGTTCTCTATACCCCAATGAGCAGTTCTTC
v_gene: TRBV5-1; d_gene: TRBD1; j_gene: TRBJ1-1; abundance: many; CDR3aa: CASSLADRGLVAEVFF; CDR3nt: TGCGCCAGCAGCTTGGCGGACAGGGGGCTGGTCGCTGAAGTTTTCTTT
v_gene: TRBV7-2; d_gene: NA; j_gene: TRBJ2-7; abundance: many; CDR3aa: CASSLQLAYEQYF; CDR3nt: TGTGCCAGCAGCCTGCAGTTAGCCTACGAGCAGTACTTC
v_gene: TRBV19; d_gene: NA; j_gene: TRBJ1-5; abundance: many; CDR3aa: CASNDGPNQPQHF; CDR3nt: TGTGCCAGTAACGACGGACCCAATCAGCCCCAGCATTTT
v_gene: TRBV20-1; d_gene: NA; j_gene: TRBJ2-3; abundance: NA; CDR3aa: CSALPRLTAIDTDTQYF; CDR3nt: TGCAGTGCTCTGCCTCGGTTGACAGCGATAGACACAGATACGCAGTATTTT
v_gene: TRBV20-1; d_gene: NA; j_gene: TRBJ2-7; abundance: many; CDR3aa: CSALQGWEQYF; CDR3nt: TGCAGTGCTTTACAGGGCTGGGAGCAGTACTTC